This TCR beta chain comes out of a study of human T cells and chemical hapten exposure. Whole-study context: Patients received weekly diphenylcyclopropenone doses to the scalp throughout the approximately 23-week study. Alopecia areata, totalis or universalis affected patients who were mostly female. The study's findings and limits: No shift was seen in TCRs above 1 in 1000 frequency with DPC sensitization.

The germline CDR1 and CDR2 sequences are SGHVS and FQNEAQ. Trimming removed 3 bases at V and 3 bases at J, with 17 bases between. The CDR3 length is 16 residues. During construction of the library, unique molecular identifiers were attached to individual cDNA molecules for quantitative, reproducible TCR counting. TCRdb itself ran the RACE reads through MiXCR, one entry per CDR3 protein. The table records 55,000 to 80,000 distinct CDR3 sequences, more than 9.5% of them present only once. This clonotype was counted many times. Its antigen remains unidentified. Time point noted: patch test 3, about 24 weeks after DPC sensitization. Documented treatment: therapeutic diphenylcyclopropenone sensitization with weekly scalp DPC.

This chain connects TRBV7-8 to TRBJ1-1; D is uncertain. This receptor was obtained from a woman in her 30s with alopecia areata. Some clones in this sample may be carry-over from other donors' samples. Sample: whole blood, taken in connection with sensitization to the hapten diphenylcyclopropenone (DPC). The CDR3, as DNA: TGTGCCAGCAGCTTCATCCTTGGGCCCATCGACACTGAAGCTTTCTTT. Translation gives CASSFILGPIDTEAFF.